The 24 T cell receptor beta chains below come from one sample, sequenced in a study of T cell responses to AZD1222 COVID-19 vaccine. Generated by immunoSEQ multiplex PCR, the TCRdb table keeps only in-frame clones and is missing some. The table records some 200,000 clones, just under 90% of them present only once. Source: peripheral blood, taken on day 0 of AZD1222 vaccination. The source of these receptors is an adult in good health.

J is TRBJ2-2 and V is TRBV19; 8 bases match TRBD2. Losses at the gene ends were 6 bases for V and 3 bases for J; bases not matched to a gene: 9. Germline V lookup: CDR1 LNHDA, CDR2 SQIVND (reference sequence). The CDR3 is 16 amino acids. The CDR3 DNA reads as TGTGCCAGTAGCAGACTTAGCGGGGTCGACACCGGGGAGCTGTTTTTT. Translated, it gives CASSRLSGVDTGELFF.

The CDR3 is CASSPRENQPQHF. CDR3 nucleotides: TGTGCCAGCAGCCCCAGGGAAAATCAGCCCCAGCATTTT. This sequence joins TRBV12-3 or TRBV12-4 and TRBJ1-5; maybe TRBD1 (5 bases). The V and J ends lost 6 bases and 4 bases respectively, with 10 bases between them. This CDR3 spans 13 amino acids.

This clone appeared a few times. CDR3 protein: CASSRATGGVGGYGYTF. In DNA form, the CDR3 reads TGTGCCAGTAGCAGAGCCACAGGGGGGGTCGGCGGCTATGGCTACACCTTC. The gene calls are TRBV19 and TRBJ1-2; 8 nucleotides agree with TRBD1. V gave up 6 bases and J gave up 4 bases; unmatched junction bases: 16. The CDR3 extends over 17 amino acids. In germline, CDR1 is LNHDA, CDR2 SQIVND (reference sequence).

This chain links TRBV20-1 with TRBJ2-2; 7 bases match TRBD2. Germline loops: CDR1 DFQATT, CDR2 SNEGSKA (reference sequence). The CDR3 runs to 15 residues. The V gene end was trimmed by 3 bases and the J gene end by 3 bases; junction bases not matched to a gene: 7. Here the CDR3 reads CSASRGRGYTGELFF. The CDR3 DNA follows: TGCAGTGCTAGTCGGGGGAGGGGATACACCGGGGAGCTGTTTTTT.

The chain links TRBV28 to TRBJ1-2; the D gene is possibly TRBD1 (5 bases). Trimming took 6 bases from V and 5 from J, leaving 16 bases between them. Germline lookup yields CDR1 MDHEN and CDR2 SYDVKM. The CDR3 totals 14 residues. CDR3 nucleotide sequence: TGTGCCAGCAGCTCCCAGGGAGGACGGTATGGCTACACCTTC. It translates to CASSSQGGRYGYTF.

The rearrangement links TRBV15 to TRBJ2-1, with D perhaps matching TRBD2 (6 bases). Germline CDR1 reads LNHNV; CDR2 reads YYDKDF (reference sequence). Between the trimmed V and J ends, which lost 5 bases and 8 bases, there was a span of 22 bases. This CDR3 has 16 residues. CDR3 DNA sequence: TGTGCCACCAGCGTCCCGCCGGGACTCGGATCCCATGAGCAGTTCTTC. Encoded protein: CATSVPPGLGSHEQFF.

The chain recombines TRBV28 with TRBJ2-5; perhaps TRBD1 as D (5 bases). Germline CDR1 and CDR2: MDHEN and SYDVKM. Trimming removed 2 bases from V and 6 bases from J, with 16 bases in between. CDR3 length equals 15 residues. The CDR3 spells CASSLRSGRVKTQYF. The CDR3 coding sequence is TGTGCCAGCAGTTTACGCTCGGGCAGGGTGAAGACCCAGTACTTC.

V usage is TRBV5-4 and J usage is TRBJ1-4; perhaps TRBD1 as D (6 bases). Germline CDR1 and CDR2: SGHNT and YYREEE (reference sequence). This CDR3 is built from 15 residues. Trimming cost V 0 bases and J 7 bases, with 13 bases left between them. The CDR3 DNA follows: TGTGCCAGCAGCTTGGGGGCCAGGGGAGGTGAAAAACTGTTTTTT. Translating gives CASSLGARGGEKLFF. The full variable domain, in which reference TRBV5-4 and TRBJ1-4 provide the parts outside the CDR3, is ETGVTQSPTHLIKTRGQQVTLRCSSQSGHNTVSWYQQALGQGPQFIFQYYREEENGRGNFPPRFSGLQFPNYSSELNVNALELDDSALYLCASSLGARGGEKLFFGSGTQLSVL.

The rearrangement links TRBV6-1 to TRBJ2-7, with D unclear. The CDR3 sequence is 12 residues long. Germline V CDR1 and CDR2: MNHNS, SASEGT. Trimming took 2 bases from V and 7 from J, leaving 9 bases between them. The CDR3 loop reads CASSERPREQYF. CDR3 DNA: TGTGCCAGCAGTGAAAGGCCAAGGGAGCAGTACTTC.

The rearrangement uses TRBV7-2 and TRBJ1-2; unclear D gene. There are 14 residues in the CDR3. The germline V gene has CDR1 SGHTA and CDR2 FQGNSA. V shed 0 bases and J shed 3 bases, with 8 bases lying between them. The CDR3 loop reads CASSLAGVDYGYTF. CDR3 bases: TGTGCCAGCAGCTTAGCCGGGGTAGACTATGGCTACACCTTC.

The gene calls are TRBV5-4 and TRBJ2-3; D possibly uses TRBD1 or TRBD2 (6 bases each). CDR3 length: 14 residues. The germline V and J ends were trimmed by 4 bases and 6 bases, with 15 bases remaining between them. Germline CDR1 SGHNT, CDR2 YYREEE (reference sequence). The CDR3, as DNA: TGTGCCAGCAGCCCCTCCGGGGGCAGGGATACGCAGTATTTT. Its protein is CASSPSGGRDTQYF. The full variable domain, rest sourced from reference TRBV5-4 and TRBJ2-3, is ETGVTQSPTHLIKTRGQQVTLRCSSQSGHNTVSWYQQALGQGPQFIFQYYREEENGRGNFPPRFSGLQFPNYSSELNVNALELDDSALYLCASSPSGGRDTQYFGPGTRLTVL.

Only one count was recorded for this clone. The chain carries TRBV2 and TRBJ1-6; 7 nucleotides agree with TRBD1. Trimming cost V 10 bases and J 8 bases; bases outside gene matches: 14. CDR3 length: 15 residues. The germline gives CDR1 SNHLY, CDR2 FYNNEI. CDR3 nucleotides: TGTGCCATCGGCGGGGCACAGGGGTACGATTCACCCCTCCACTTT. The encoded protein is CAIGGAQGYDSPLHF.

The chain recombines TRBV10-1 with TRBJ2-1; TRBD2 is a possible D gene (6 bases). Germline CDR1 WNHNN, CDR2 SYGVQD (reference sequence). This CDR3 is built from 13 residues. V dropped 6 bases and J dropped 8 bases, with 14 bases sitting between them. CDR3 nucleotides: TGCGCCAGCAGACCCGGGGGATCTTATGAGCAGTTCTTC. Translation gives CASRPGGSYEQFF.

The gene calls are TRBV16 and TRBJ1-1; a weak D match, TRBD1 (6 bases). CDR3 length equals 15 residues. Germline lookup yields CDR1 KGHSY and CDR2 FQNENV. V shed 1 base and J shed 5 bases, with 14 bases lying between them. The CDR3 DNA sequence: TGTGCCAGCAGCCAATTCCGGGGGCGAAGTACTGAAGCTTTCTTT. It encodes CASSQFRGRSTEAFF. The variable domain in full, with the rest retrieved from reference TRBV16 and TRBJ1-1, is GEEVAQTPKHLVRGEGQKAKLYCAPIKGHSYVFWYQQVLKNEFKFLISFQNENVFDETGMPKERFSAKCLPNSPCSLEIQATKLEDSAVYFCASSQFRGRSTEAFFGQGTRLTVV.

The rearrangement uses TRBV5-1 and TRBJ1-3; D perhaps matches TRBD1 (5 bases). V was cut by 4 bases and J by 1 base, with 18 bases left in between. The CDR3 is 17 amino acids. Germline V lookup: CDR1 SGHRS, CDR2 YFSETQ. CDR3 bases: TGCGCCAGCAGCCCTCGGCCCCGGGACGGGTCTGGAAACACCATATATTTT. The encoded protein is CASSPRPRDGSGNTIYF.

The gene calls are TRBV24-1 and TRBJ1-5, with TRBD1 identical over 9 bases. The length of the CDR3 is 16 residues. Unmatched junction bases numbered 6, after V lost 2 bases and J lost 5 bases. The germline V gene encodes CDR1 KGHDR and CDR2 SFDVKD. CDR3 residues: CATSDSTGGRDQPQHF. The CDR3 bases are TGTGCCACCAGTGATTCGACAGGGGGTCGGGATCAGCCCCAGCATTTT.

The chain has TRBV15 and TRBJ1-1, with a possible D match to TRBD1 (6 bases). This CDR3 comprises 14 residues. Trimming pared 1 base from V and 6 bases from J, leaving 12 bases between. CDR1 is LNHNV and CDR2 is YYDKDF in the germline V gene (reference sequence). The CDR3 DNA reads TGTGCCACCAGCAGAGGGGGGGCAGCAGCTGAAGCTTTCTTT. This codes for CATSRGGAAAEAFF.

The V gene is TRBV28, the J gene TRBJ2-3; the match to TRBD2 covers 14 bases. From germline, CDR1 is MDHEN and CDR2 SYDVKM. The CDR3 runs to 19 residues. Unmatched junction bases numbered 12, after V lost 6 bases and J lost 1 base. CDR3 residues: CASSGTSGRIFTGTDTQYF. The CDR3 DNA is TGTGCCAGCAGCGGGACTAGCGGGAGAATTTTTACGGGCACAGATACGCAGTATTTT. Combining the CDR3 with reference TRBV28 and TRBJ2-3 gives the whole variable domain DVKVTQSSRYLVKRTGEKVFLECVQDMDHENMFWYRQDPGLGLRLIYFSYDVKMKEKGDIPEGYSVSREKKERFSLILESASTNQTSMYLCASSGTSGRIFTGTDTQYFGPGTRLTVL.

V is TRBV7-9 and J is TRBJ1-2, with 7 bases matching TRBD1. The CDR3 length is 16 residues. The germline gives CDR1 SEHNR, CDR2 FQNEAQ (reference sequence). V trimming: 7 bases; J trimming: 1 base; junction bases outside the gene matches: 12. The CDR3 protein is CASNQRPTGDNYGYTF. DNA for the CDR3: TGTGCCAGCAACCAGAGACCCACAGGGGATAACTATGGCTACACCTTC.

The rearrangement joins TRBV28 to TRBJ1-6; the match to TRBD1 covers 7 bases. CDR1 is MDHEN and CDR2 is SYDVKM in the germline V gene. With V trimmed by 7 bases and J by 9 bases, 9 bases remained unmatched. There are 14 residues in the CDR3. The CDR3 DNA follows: TGTGCCAGCATCCTGGGACAGTACGCTTCACCCCTCCACTTT. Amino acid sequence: CASILGQYASPLHF.

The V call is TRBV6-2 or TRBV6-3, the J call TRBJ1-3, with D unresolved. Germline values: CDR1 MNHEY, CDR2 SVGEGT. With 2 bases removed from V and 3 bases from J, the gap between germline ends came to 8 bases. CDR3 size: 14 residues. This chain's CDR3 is CASSYRGFGNTIYF. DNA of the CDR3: TGTGCCAGCAGTTACCGAGGGTTTGGAAACACCATATATTTT.

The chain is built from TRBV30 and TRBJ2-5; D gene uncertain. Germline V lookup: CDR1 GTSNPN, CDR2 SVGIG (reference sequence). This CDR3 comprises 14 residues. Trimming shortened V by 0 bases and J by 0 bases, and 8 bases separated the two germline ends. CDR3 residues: CAWSVIGYQETQYF. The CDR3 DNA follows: TGTGCCTGGAGTGTAATAGGCTACCAAGAGACCCAGTACTTC.

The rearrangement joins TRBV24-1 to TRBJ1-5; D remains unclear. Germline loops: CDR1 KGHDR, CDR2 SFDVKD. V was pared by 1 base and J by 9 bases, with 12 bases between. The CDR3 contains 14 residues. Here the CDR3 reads CATSDFGSNGPQHF. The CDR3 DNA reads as TGTGCCACCAGTGATTTTGGCTCCAATGGGCCCCAGCATTTT.

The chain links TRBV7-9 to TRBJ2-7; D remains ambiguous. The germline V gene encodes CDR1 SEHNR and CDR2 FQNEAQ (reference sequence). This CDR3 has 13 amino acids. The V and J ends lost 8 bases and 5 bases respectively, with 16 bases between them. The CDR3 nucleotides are TGTGCCAGCTCTGGGCAAGGAAGTGACGAGCAGTACTTC. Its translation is CASSGQGSDEQYF.